The rows below give T cell receptor beta chains drawn from one sample of a study of blood T cell repertoires in COVID-19. Assay used: immunoSEQ multiplex PCR; TCRdb lists only in-frame clones, some missing. The table includes some 78,000 clones, around nine tenths detected once. Sequencing input: peripheral blood. These TCRs come from a man aged 45 to 65 with active or convalescent COVID-19. Both conserved end residues are part of each CDR3. A D gene is named only where the DNA matches it firmly. Clone size is given for some rows only: seen once, a few or many times, or a class if the clone is expanded.

size: NA
J: TRBJ2-7
V: TRBV7-9
D: TRBD1
DNA: TGTGCCAGCAGCTGGGGGACAGGAAGCTCCTACGAGCAGTACTTC
CDR3: CASSWGTGSSYEQYF

size: NA
J: TRBJ2-7
V: TRBV10-1
D: NA
DNA: TGCGCCAGCAGTGAGTCGGGAGACGGCTCCCGCGAGCAGTACTTC
CDR3: CASSESGDGSREQYF

size: NA
J: TRBJ2-2
V: TRBV5-1
D: TRBD1
DNA: TGCGCCAGCAGCTCGGGACAGGGGGCTTCCGGGGAGCTGTTTTTT
CDR3: CASSSGQGASGELFF

size: NA
J: TRBJ2-1
V: TRBV7-2
D: NA
DNA: TGTGCCAGCAGCGCCCACCCGAGGGAGTCCAGCTCCTACAATGAGCAGTTCTTC
CDR3: CASSAHPRESSSYNEQFF

size: NA
J: TRBJ1-2
V: TRBV13
D: TRBD1
DNA: TGTGCCAGCAGCCGGGACAGGGGATATGGCTACACCTTC
CDR3: CASSRDRGYGYTF

size: once
J: TRBJ2-6
V: TRBV10-3
D: NA
DNA: TGTGCCATCAGTGAGTCCCAAGCCTCTGGGGCCAACGTCCTGACTTTC
CDR3: CAISESQASGANVLTF

size: NA
J: TRBJ2-5
V: TRBV5-6
D: NA
DNA: TGTGCCAGCAGCTACGGAGAGCAAGAGACCCAGTACTTC
CDR3: CASSYGEQETQYF

size: NA
J: TRBJ1-6
V: TRBV6-6
D: NA
DNA: TGTGCCAGCAGCCTTCAGGGGTGGGATAATTCACCCCTCCACTTT
CDR3: CASSLQGWDNSPLHF

size: NA
J: TRBJ1-2
V: TRBV24-1
D: NA
DNA: TGTGCCACCAGTCAGGACTATGGCTACACCTTC
CDR3: CATSQDYGYTF

size: once
J: TRBJ1-1
V: TRBV29-1
D: NA
DNA: TGCAGCGTTGTCGTCACTGAAGCTTTCTTT
CDR3: CSVVVTEAFF

size: NA
J: TRBJ2-1
V: TRBV6-2/TRBV6-3
D: NA
DNA: TGTGCCAGCAGTTACACGGAGAGGGGGGGTGAGCAGTTCTTC
CDR3: CASSYTERGGEQFF

size: NA
J: TRBJ1-2
V: TRBV28
D: NA
DNA: TGTGCCAGCAGTTCAGGGACATTGTTGGGGGGCTACACCTTC
CDR3: CASSSGTLLGGYTF

size: NA
J: TRBJ2-7
V: TRBV5-4
D: NA
DNA: TGTGCCAGCAGCCTGGGGAACGGGAACGAGCAGTACTTC
CDR3: CASSLGNGNEQYF

size: NA
J: TRBJ1-1
V: TRBV6-2/TRBV6-3
D: NA
DNA: TGTGCCAGCAGTCTACGGGGGATGAACACTGAAGCTTTCTTT
CDR3: CASSLRGMNTEAFF

size: NA
J: TRBJ1-6
V: TRBV6-1
D: NA
DNA: TGTGCCAGCAGCCGCCGGGAAGATTCACCCCTCCACTTT
CDR3: CASSRREDSPLHF

size: NA
J: TRBJ1-1
V: TRBV7-8
D: TRBD1
DNA: TGTGCCAGCAGCGAGAGACAGGGTTGGGAGACTGAAGCTTTCTTT
CDR3: CASSERQGWETEAFF

size: NA
J: TRBJ2-3
V: TRBV11-3
D: NA
DNA: TGTGCCAGCAGCTTAGAGGGTCAGGGTGGAACAGATACGCAGTATTTT
CDR3: CASSLEGQGGTDTQYF

size: NA
J: TRBJ2-5
V: TRBV4-1
D: TRBD2
DNA: TGCGCCAGCAGCCAAGGGGTAGCGGGGCGGCAAGAGACCCAGTACTTC
CDR3: CASSQGVAGRQETQYF

size: NA
J: TRBJ2-2
V: TRBV7-9
D: NA
DNA: TGTGCCAGCAGATTTAAATCCCCCGGGACACTGAACACCGGGGAGCTGTTTTTT
CDR3: CASRFKSPGTLNTGELFF

size: many
J: TRBJ2-1
V: TRBV6-1
D: NA
DNA: TGTGCCAGCAGTGAATCAGGGGATGGATACAATGAGCAGTTCTTC
CDR3: CASSESGDGYNEQFF

size: NA
J: TRBJ2-3
V: TRBV5-4
D: NA
DNA: TGTGCCAGCAGCTGGGGGGGGCAGGAAAGCACAGATACGCAGTATTTT
CDR3: CASSWGGQESTDTQYF

size: NA
J: TRBJ2-7
V: TRBV27
D: TRBD2
DNA: TGTGCCAGCTCCAATGGCGGGACTAGGGGCTACGAGCAGTACTTC
CDR3: CASSNGGTRGYEQYF

size: NA
J: TRBJ2-1
V: TRBV3-1/TRBV3-2
D: NA
DNA: TGTGCCAGCAGCCAGCTAGGTGAAGGTGAGCAGTTCTTC
CDR3: CASSQLGEGEQFF

size: NA
J: TRBJ1-5
V: TRBV19
D: TRBD1
DNA: TGTGCCAGTAGTCTAGGCGGGACAGGGGGTAATCAGCCCCAGCATTTT
CDR3: CASSLGGTGGNQPQHF

size: NA
J: TRBJ2-3
V: TRBV19
D: NA
DNA: TGTGCCAGTAGTATATCGGATACGCAGTATTTT
CDR3: CASSISDTQYF

size: NA
J: TRBJ1-1
V: TRBV19
D: NA
DNA: TGTGCCAGTAGACCCCCAGGGTGGGCCACTGAAGCTTTCTTT
CDR3: CASRPPGWATEAFF

size: NA
J: TRBJ2-5
V: TRBV5-1
D: NA
DNA: TGCGCCAGCAGCTTGCTCAGGGGTGGGGAAGAGACCCAGTACTTC
CDR3: CASSLLRGGEETQYF

size: few
J: TRBJ2-3
V: TRBV7-2
D: NA
DNA: TGTGCCAGCAGCTTTGACAGGCCCCTTTCGGACACAGATACGCAGTATTTT
CDR3: CASSFDRPLSDTDTQYF

size: NA
J: TRBJ2-2
V: TRBV10-2
D: NA
DNA: TGCGCCAGCAGTGGACAGGACACCGGGGAGCTGTTTTTT
CDR3: CASSGQDTGELFF

size: NA
J: TRBJ1-4
V: TRBV7-2
D: TRBD1
DNA: TGTGCCAGCAGCAAACAGGGGCAGACTAATGAAAAACTGTTTTTT
CDR3: CASSKQGQTNEKLFF

size: NA
J: TRBJ1-4
V: TRBV19
D: TRBD1
DNA: TGTGCCAGTAGTATGGGACAGGGTGGAGAAAAACTGTTTTTT
CDR3: CASSMGQGGEKLFF

size: NA
J: TRBJ2-1
V: TRBV4-2
D: NA
DNA: TGTGCCAGCAAGGGGTACAATGAGCAGTTCTTC
CDR3: CASKGYNEQFF

size: few
J: TRBJ1-4
V: TRBV20-1
D: NA
DNA: TGCAGTGCTAGGAGCGAAAAACTGTTTTTT
CDR3: CSARSEKLFF

size: NA
J: TRBJ1-2
V: TRBV20-1
D: NA
DNA: TGCAGTGCTAGTCATAAACGGTCAAACTATGGCTACACCTTC
CDR3: CSASHKRSNYGYTF

size: NA
J: TRBJ2-1
V: TRBV28
D: NA
DNA: TGTGCCAGCACCCTCGGGATACTCAATGAGCAGTTCTTC
CDR3: CASTLGILNEQFF

size: NA
J: TRBJ2-3
V: TRBV4-1
D: TRBD2
DNA: TGCGCCAGCAGCCCCAAGGGGGCGGGGGGGCTTGGAACGCAGTATTTT
CDR3: CASSPKGAGGLGTQYF

size: NA
J: TRBJ2-1
V: TRBV5-8
D: NA
DNA: TGTGCCAGCAGGCCGGGGAATCCGGGGAACAATGAGCAGTTCTTC
CDR3: CASRPGNPGNNEQFF